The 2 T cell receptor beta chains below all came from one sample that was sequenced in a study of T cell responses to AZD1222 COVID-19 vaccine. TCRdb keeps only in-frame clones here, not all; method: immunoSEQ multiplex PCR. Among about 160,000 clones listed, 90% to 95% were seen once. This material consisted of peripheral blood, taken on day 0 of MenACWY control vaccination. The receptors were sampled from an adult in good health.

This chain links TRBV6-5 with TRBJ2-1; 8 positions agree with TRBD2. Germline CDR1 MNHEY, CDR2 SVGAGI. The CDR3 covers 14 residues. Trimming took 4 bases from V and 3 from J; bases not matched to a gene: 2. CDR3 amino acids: CASSLSGGYNEQFF. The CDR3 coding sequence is TGTGCCAGCAGTTTGAGCGGGGGCTACAATGAGCAGTTCTTC.

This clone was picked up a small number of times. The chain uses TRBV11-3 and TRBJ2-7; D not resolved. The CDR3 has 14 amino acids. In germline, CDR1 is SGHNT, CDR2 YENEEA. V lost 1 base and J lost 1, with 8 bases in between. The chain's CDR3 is CASSLGAASYEQYF. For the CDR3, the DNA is TGTGCCAGCAGCTTAGGTGCAGCTTCCTACGAGCAGTACTTC.